The source of this T cell receptor (beta chain) is a study of cytomegalovirus exposure and HLA in healthy donors. The length of the CDR3 is 16 residues. V was shortened by 4 bases and J by 0 bases, with 14 bases between the two germline ends. Germline V CDR1 and CDR2: SEHNR, FQNEAQ (reference sequence). Study-wide findings and caveats: Diagnosis of cytomegalovirus status made by the classifier reportedly showed high specificity and sensitivity. In vitro work confirmed that a few CMV-associated chains recognize CMV antigens. The tendency of first-cohort TCR clusters to co-occur in the 90 to 150 validation repertoires was the finding of a later analysis. The listing of 150 to 200 TCR beta chains classed them as cytomegalovirus-associated.

Here immunoSEQ multiplex PCR was the method, and the copy in TCRdb shows in-frame clones only, minus some. The sample has roughly 130,000 clones, about 90% seen once; the top ten hold 3% to 3.5%. Notes on this clone: Its specificity is not known.

Sequences were obtained from PBMCs. The chain couples TRBV7-9 to TRBJ2-3, with D possibly matching TRBD2 (5 bases). The receptor was derived from a man aged 30 to 45 in good health and CMV-seronegative. The CDR3 nucleotides read TGTGCCAGCAGCTCCCCCCCGGACTCCAGCACAGATACGCAGTATTTT. Amino acid sequence: CASSSPPDSSTDTQYF.